This T cell receptor (beta chain) was profiled in a study of T-cell memory formation after mild COVID-19. General study points: Clones contracting over day 15 to 85 were CD4/CD8 balanced, with later expanders leaning CD4+.

This CDR3 contains 14 residues. The ends were cut back, 1 base at V and 6 bases at J, with 11 bases in the middle. Germline values: CDR1 SNHLY, CDR2 FYNNEI. This clonotype appeared many times. The target antigen is unknown. One entry per CDR3 protein, called by TCRdb with MiXCR from the 5' RACE reads. The table has 70,000 to 100,000 distinct CDR3 sequences, more than 13% seen once. The material sequenced was PBMCs or a T cell subset sorted from them (not recorded which). The chain couples TRBV2 to TRBJ2-3; D unresolved. The sequence came from a man aged 18 to 29 who had mild COVID-19 (a few samples of this study predate the infection). Cell type and time point are not known. This CDR3 reads CASSEVPGWDTQYF. The CDR3 coding sequence is TGTGCCAGCAGTGAAGTGCCAGGATGGGATACGCAGTATTTT.